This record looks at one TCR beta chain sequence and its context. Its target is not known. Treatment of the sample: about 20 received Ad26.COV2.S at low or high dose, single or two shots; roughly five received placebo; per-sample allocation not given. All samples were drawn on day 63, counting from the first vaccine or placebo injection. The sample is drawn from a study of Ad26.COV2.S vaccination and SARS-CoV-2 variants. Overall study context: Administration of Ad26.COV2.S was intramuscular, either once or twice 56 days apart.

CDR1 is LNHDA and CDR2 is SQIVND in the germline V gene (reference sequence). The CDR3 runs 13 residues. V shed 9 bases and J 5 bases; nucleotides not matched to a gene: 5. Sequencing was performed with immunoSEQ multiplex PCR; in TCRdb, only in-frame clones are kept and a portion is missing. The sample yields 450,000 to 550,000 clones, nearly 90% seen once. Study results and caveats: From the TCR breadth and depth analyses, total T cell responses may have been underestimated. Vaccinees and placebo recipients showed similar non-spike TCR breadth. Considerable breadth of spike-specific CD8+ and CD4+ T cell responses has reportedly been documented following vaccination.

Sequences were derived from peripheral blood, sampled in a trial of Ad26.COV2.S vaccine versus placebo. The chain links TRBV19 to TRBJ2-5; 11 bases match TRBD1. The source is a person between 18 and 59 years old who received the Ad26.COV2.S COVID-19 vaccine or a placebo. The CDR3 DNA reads TGTGCCAGCCGGACAGGGGGCTTGGAGACCCAGTACTTC. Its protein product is CASRTGGLETQYF.